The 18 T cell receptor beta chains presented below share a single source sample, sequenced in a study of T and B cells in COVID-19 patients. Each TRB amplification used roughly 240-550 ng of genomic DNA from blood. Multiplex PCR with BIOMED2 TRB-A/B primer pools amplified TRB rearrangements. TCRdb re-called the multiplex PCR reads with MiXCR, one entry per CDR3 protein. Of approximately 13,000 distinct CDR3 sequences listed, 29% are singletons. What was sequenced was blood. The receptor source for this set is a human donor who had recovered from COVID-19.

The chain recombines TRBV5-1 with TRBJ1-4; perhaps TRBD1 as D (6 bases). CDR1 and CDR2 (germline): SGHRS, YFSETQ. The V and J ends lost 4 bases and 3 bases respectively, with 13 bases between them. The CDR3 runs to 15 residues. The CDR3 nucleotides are TGCGCCAGCAGCGCGGGGGGGGCGGCTAATGAAAAACTGTTTTTT. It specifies CASSAGGAANEKLFF.

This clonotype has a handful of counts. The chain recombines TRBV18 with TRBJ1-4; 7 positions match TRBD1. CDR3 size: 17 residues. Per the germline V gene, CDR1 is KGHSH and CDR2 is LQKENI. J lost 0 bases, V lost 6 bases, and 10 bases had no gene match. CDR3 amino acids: CASSKRTGTATNEKLFF. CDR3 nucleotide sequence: TGTGCCAGCTCGAAAAGGACCGGGACAGCAACTAATGAAAAACTGTTTTTT.

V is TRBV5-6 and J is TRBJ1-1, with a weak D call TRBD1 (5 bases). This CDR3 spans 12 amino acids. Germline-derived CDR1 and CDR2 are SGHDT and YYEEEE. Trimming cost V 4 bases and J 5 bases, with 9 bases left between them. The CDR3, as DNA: TGTGCCAGCAGCGCGGGGGGGACTGAAGCTTTCTTT. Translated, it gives CASSAGGTEAFF.

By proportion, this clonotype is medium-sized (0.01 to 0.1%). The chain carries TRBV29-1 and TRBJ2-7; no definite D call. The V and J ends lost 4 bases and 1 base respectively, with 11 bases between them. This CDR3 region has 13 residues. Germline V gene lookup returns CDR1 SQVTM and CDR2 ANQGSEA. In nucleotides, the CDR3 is TGCAGCGTTGTACAACAGTCTTCCTACGAGCAGTACTTC. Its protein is CSVVQQSSYEQYF.

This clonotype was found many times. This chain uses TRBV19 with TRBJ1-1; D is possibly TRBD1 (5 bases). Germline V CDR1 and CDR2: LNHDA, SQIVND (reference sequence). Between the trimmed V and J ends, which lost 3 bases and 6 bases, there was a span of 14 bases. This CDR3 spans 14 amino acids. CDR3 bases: TGTGCCAGTAGTATGAAGGCCGGGGACCCTGAAGCTTTCTTT. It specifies CASSMKAGDPEAFF.

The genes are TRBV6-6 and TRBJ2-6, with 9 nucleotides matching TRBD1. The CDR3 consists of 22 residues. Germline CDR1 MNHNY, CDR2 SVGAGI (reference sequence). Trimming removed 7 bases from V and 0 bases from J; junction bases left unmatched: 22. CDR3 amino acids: CASTSPGTGTILGSSGANVLTF. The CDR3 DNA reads TGTGCCAGCACCTCTCCAGGGACAGGGACAATCCTTGGAAGCTCTGGGGCCAACGTCCTGACTTTC.

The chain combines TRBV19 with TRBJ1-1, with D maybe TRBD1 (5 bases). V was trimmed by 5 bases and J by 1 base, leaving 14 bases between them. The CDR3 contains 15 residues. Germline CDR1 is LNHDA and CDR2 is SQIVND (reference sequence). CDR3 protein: CASSWGGLGNTEAFF. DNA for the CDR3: TGTGCCAGTAGTTGGGGGGGACTGGGGAACACTGAAGCTTTCTTT.

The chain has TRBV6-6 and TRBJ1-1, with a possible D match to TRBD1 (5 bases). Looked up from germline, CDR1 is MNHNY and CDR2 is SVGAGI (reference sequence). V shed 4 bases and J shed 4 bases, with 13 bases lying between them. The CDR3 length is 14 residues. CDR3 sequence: CASSFRGASTEAFF. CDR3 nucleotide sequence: TGTGCCAGCAGTTTTAGAGGGGCGAGCACTGAAGCTTTCTTT.

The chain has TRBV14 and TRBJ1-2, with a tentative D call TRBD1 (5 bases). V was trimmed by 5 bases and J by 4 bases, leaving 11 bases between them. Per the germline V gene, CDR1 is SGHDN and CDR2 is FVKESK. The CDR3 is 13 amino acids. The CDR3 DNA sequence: TGTGCCAGCAGCTGGGGGGAGACCTATGGCTACACCTTC. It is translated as CASSWGETYGYTF.

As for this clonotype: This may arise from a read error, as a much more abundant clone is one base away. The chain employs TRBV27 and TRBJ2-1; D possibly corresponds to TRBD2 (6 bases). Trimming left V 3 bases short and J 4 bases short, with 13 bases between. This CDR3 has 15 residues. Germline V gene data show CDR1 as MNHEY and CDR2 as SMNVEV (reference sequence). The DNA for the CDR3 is TGTGCCAGCAGTTTCCGGGGTAGCGGTTACAATGAGCAGTTCTTC. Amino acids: CASSFRGSGYNEQFF.

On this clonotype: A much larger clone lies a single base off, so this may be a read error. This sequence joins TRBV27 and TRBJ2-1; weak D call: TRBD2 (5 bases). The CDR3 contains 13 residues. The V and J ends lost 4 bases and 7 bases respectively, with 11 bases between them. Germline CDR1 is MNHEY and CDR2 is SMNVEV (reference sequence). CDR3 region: CASSSLGGNEQFF. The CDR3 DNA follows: TGTGCCAGCAGTTCATTAGGAGGTAATGAGCAGTTCTTC.

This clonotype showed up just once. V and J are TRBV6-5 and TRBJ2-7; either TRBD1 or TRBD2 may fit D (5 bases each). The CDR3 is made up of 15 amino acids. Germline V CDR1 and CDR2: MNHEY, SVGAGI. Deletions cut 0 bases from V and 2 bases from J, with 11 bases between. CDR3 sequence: CASSYSNGAAYEQYF. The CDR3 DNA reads TGTGCCAGCAGTTACTCGAACGGGGCCGCCTACGAGCAGTACTTC.

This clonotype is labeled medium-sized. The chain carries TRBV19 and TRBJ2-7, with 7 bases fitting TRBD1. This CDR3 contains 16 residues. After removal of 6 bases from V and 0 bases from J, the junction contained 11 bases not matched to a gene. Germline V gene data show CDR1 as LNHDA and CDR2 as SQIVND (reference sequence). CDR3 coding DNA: TGTGCCAGTAGCCTTCAGATCCGGGACAGCTCCTACGAGCAGTACTTC. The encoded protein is CASSLQIRDSSYEQYF.

The CDR3 region is CASSKFTGYTGELFF. For the CDR3, the DNA is TGTGCCAGCAGCAAGTTTACAGGGTACACCGGGGAGCTGTTTTTT. This rearrangement joins TRBV5-6 to TRBJ2-2; weak D call: TRBD1 (6 bases). Trimming shortened V by 4 bases and J by 3 bases, and 13 bases separated the two germline ends. CDR3 size: 15 residues. The germline gives CDR1 SGHDT, CDR2 YYEEEE.

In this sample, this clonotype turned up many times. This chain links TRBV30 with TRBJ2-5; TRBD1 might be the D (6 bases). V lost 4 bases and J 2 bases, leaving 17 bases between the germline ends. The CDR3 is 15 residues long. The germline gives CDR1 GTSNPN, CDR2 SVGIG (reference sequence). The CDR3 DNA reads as TGTGCCTGGAAAAGGGACAAGGGTCTACAAGAGACCCAGTACTTC. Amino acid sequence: CAWKRDKGLQETQYF.

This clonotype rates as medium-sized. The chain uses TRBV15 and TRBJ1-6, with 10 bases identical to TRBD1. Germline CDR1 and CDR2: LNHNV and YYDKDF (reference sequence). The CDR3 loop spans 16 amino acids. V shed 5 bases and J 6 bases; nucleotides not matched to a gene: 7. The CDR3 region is CATSRRTGGSNSPLHF. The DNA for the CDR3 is TGTGCCACCAGCCGTCGGACAGGGGGAAGTAATTCACCCCTCCACTTT.

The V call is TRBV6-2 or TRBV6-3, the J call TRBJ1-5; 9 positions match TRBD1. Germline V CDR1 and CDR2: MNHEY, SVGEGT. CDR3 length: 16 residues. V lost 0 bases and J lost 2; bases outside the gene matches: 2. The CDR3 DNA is TGTGCCAGCAGTTACTCGGGACAGGGCGGCAATCAGCCCCAGCATTTT. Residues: CASSYSGQGGNQPQHF.

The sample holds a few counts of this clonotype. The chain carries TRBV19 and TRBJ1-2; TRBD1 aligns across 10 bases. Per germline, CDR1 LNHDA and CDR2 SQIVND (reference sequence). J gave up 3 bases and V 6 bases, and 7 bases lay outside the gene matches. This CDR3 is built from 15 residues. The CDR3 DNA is TGTGCCAGTAGGCCACCGGGACAGGGGTACTATGGCTACACCTTC. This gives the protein CASRPPGQGYYGYTF.